This passage covers 30 T cell receptor beta chains from one sample sequenced in a study of OX40 agonist ivuxolimab in advanced cancers. Assay: immunoSEQ multiplex PCR; the TCRdb copy retains only in-frame clones and omits some. The data contain over 60,000 clones, around 84% of them singletons. Sequences were derived from CD4+ or CD8+ T cells sorted from blood, sampled in a trial of the OX40 agonist ivuxolimab. Source of these receptors: an adult with an advanced solid tumor such as melanoma, head and neck, liver or kidney cancer.

The chain employs TRBV4-1 and TRBJ2-3; D may be TRBD2 (6 bases). V lost 1 base to trimming and J lost 3 bases, with 11 bases between them. Germline assignment: CDR1 MGHRA and CDR2 YSYEKL. The length of the CDR3 is 15 residues. The CDR3 DNA reads TGCGCCAGCAGCCAAGGACTAGTGGAAACAGATACGCAGTATTTT. Its translation: CASSQGLVETDTQYF.

V gene TRBV19 combines with J gene TRBJ1-1; 7 bases align to TRBD1. Unmatched junction bases numbered 11, after V lost 10 bases and J lost 0 bases. The CDR3 loop spans 15 amino acids. Germline-derived CDR1 and CDR2 are LNHDA and SQIVND (reference sequence). In DNA, the CDR3 is TGTGCCACCCGGGACAGAGGAGGTGTGAACACTGAAGCTTTCTTT. It translates to CATRDRGGVNTEAFF. Looking up the rest from reference TRBV19 and TRBJ1-1 gives the full variable domain: DGGITQSPKYLFRKEGQNVTLSCEQNLNHDAMYWYRQDPGQGLRLIYYSQIVNDFQKGDIAEGYSVSREKKESFPLTVTSAQKNPTAFYLCATRDRGGVNTEAFFGQGTRLTVV.

The rearrangement joins TRBV28 to TRBJ1-5; D ambiguous. Looked up from germline, CDR1 is MDHEN and CDR2 is SYDVKM. Trimming shortened V by 3 bases and J by 7 bases, and 13 bases separated the two germline ends. This CDR3 region has 14 residues. The CDR3 nucleotides read TGTGCCAGCAGTTTGTCCCAGCCGAGGCAGCCCCAGCATTTT. Translating it yields CASSLSQPRQPQHF.

J is TRBJ1-4 and V is TRBV2, with 8 bases identical to TRBD1. Trimming at V came to 5 bases and at J to 14 bases, leaving 7 bases not matched to a gene. Germline lookup yields CDR1 SNHLY and CDR2 FYNNEI. This CDR3 has 12 residues. CDR3 in amino acids: CASSPGGSGLFF. The CDR3 bases are TGTGCCAGCAGTCCAGGGGGCTCAGGGCTGTTTTTT.

V usage is TRBV28 and J usage is TRBJ1-2; 7 bases are a match to TRBD1. The germline gives CDR1 MDHEN, CDR2 SYDVKM. CDR3 size: 15 residues. V trimming: 8 bases; J trimming: 6 bases; junction bases outside the gene matches: 15. For the CDR3, the DNA is TGTGCCAGCCACCTGGACCCAGGGGGGCGGGATGGCTACACCTTC. Protein: CASHLDPGGRDGYTF.

The chain employs TRBV7-9 and TRBJ1-3, with a possible D match to TRBD1 (5 bases). Germline loops: CDR1 SEHNR, CDR2 FQNEAQ (reference sequence). The CDR3 runs 14 residues. V lost 1 base to trimming and J lost 5 bases, with 9 bases between them. The CDR3 DNA reads TGTGCCAGCAGCTTAGAACCAGGGCGAAACACCATATATTTT. Translation: CASSLEPGRNTIYF.

With respect to this clone: Here the CDR3 omits its conserved ending phenylalanine or tryptophan, so a read error is the likely source. The DNA is left out, because the CDR3 cannot be placed on it with certainty; the CDR3 is given as TCRdb lists it. CDR3 region: CASSPGAGDLISL. V is TRBV18 and J is TRBJ2-7. Germline loops: CDR1 KGHSH, CDR2 LQKENI. The CDR3 has 13 amino acids, counting both end residues.

The rearrangement links TRBV5-4 to TRBJ2-5; tentative D call: TRBD1 (5 bases). Germline V gives CDR1 SGHNT, CDR2 YYREEE (reference sequence). Trimming took off 2 bases at V and 3 bases at J, with 11 bases between the two ends. The CDR3 has 14 amino acids. CDR3 nucleotide sequence: TGTGCCAGCAGCTTTACAGGCGCCGAAGAGACCCAGTACTTC. Translating gives CASSFTGAEETQYF.

This chain links TRBV19 with TRBJ1-5, with D tentatively TRBD1 (5 bases). Germline V gene data show CDR1 as LNHDA and CDR2 as SQIVND (reference sequence). Trimming cost V 4 bases and J 3 bases, with 13 bases left between them. The CDR3 is 15 residues long. Written as DNA, the CDR3 is TGTGCCAGTAGTACAGGGATCCACGACAATCAGCCCCAGCATTTT. Its translation: CASSTGIHDNQPQHF.

The chain couples TRBV18 to TRBJ2-2; TRBD2 might be the D (6 bases). This CDR3 is built from 16 residues. Per germline, CDR1 KGHSH and CDR2 LQKENI. V lost 0 bases to trimming and J lost 1 base, with 9 bases between them. The CDR3 DNA sequence: TGTGCCAGCTCACCACCCGGGACTCTGAACACCGGGGAGCTGTTTTTT. The encoded protein is CASSPPGTLNTGELFF. Supplemented by reference TRBV18 and TRBJ2-2, the full variable domain reads NAGVMQNPRHLVRRRGQEARLRCSPMKGHSHVYWYRQLPEEGLKFMVYLQKENIIDESGMPKERFSAEFPKEGPSILRIQQVVRGDSAAYFCASSPPGTLNTGELFFGEGSRLTVL.

V gene TRBV5-1 combines with J gene TRBJ2-3; D may be TRBD2 (5 bases). The CDR3 extends over 16 amino acids. CDR1 is SGHRS, CDR2 YFSETQ, per germline. V was shortened by 0 bases and J by 0 bases, with 11 bases between the two germline ends. The CDR3 bases are TGCGCCAGCAGCTTGGGTGCGGGCCTTAGCACAGATACGCAGTATTTT. Translation gives CASSLGAGLSTDTQYF.

The chain combines TRBV5-1 with TRBJ2-1, with a weak D call TRBD2 (5 bases). CDR1 is SGHRS, CDR2 YFSETQ, per germline. CDR3 length: 14 residues. The ends were cut back, 0 bases at V and 4 bases at J, with 8 bases in the middle. The CDR3 reads CASSLAGEYNEQFF. The CDR3 nucleotides are TGCGCCAGCAGCTTGGCCGGGGAATACAATGAGCAGTTCTTC.

On this clone itself: An end of the junction does not agree with germline; a read error may underlie this. The chain has TRBV5-3 and TRBJ2-5; D is uncertain. TRBV5-3 is assigned to the ORF class and has an uncertain function. The CDR3 runs to 12 residues. In nucleotides, the CDR3 is TGTGCCAGCAGCTTGGATTCGGAGACCCAGTACTTC. Protein: CASSLDSETQYF.

The rearrangement links TRBV5-1 to TRBJ2-2; TRBD2 aligns across 10 bases. The CDR3 has 18 amino acids. The junction had 8 bases not matched to a gene; V was cut back by 0 bases and J by 3 bases. Looked up from germline, CDR1 is SGHRS and CDR2 is YFSETQ. The CDR3 DNA reads TGCGCCAGCAGCTTGGCTCCTAGCGGGAGAGTTGACACCGGGGAGCTGTTTTTT. This codes for CASSLAPSGRVDTGELFF. Full variable domain (outside the CDR3, taken from reference TRBV5-1 and TRBJ2-2): KAGVTQTPRYLIKTRGQQVTLSCSPISGHRSVSWYQQTPGQGLQFLFEYFSETQRNKGNFPGRFSGRQFSNSRSEMNVSTLELGDSALYLCASSLAPSGRVDTGELFFGEGSRLTVL.

The chain recombines TRBV30 with TRBJ2-7; D not certain. This CDR3 contains 13 residues. The V and J ends lost 2 bases and 4 bases respectively, with 12 bases between them. CDR1 is GTSNPN, CDR2 SVGIG, per germline (reference sequence). The CDR3 sequence is CAWSKTNLYEQYF. DNA for the CDR3: TGTGCCTGGAGTAAGACGAATTTATACGAGCAGTACTTC.

The rearrangement joins TRBV19 to TRBJ1-2, with a tentative D call TRBD1 (5 bases). This CDR3 contains 14 residues. In germline, CDR1 is LNHDA, CDR2 SQIVND (reference sequence). Deletions cut 4 bases from V and 3 bases from J, with 12 bases between. CDR3 sequence (DNA): TGTGCCAGTAGTACCCCCGGGACGGACTATGGCTACACCTTC. Its translation: CASSTPGTDYGYTF.

This chain joins TRBV30 and TRBJ2-7; 8 nucleotides match TRBD1. Germline values: CDR1 GTSNPN, CDR2 SVGIG (reference sequence). This CDR3 has 16 amino acids. The V segment lost 2 bases and the J segment 2 bases; nucleotides outside the gene matches: 11. Here the CDR3 reads CAWSRDRTGLPYEQYF. The DNA for the CDR3 is TGTGCCTGGAGTCGAGATCGGACAGGGTTACCCTACGAGCAGTACTTC.

In DNA form, the CDR3 reads TGTGCCAGCAGCCCGACTAGCGGGGGTGTAAATGAGCAGTTCTTC. Translated, it gives CASSPTSGGVNEQFF. V gene TRBV7-3 combines with J gene TRBJ2-1; 12 bases match TRBD2. Germline CDR1 SGHTA, CDR2 FQGTGA. V was pared by 5 bases and J by 7 bases, with 6 bases of the junction left unmatched. The CDR3 totals 15 residues. Together with reference TRBV7-3 and TRBJ2-1, the CDR3 gives the full variable domain: GAGVSQTPSNKVTEKGKYVELRCDPISGHTALYWYRQSLGQGPEFLIYFQGTGAADDSGLPNDRFFAVRPEGSVSTLKIQRTERGDSAVYLCASSPTSGGVNEQFFGPGTRLTVL.

The rearrangement links TRBV28 to TRBJ2-5; D is unresolved. From germline, CDR1 is MDHEN and CDR2 SYDVKM. V was shortened by 6 bases and J by 6 bases, with 8 bases between the two germline ends. The CDR3 extends over 11 amino acids. As DNA, the CDR3 is TGTGCCAGCAGCCTCGCACAGACCCAGTACTTC. As protein: CASSLAQTQYF.

This clone was seen just once. The V and J genes are TRBV7-2 and TRBJ2-3; 11 bases are shared with TRBD2. Germline CDR1 is SGHTA and CDR2 is FQGNSA. This CDR3 has 19 amino acids. The J segment lost 5 bases and the V segment lost 0 bases, leaving 13 bases of the junction unmatched. CDR3 sequence reads: CASSLAVLAGGSRVDTQYF. The CDR3 DNA sequence: TGTGCCAGCAGCTTAGCTGTGTTAGCGGGGGGGTCCCGGGTAGATACGCAGTATTTT.

The chain uses TRBV2 and TRBJ2-5; 9 positions match TRBD1. The J call may be in error: the DNA end matches TRBJ2-7 better. The germline V gene has CDR1 SNHLY and CDR2 FYNNEI. The CDR3 length is 13 residues. The CDR3 sequence: CASSRQGDYEQYF. The CDR3 coding sequence is TGTGCCAGCAGTCGACAGGGGGACTACGAGCAGTACTTC.

The chain employs TRBV6-4 and TRBJ1-2; D is unresolved. The germline V and J ends were trimmed by 11 bases and 7 bases, with 8 bases remaining between them. Germline V gene sequence: CDR1 MRHNA, CDR2 SNTAGT. This CDR3 is built from 9 residues. The CDR3 loop reads CAARSGYTF. CDR3 DNA: TGTGCCGCACGAAGTGGCTACACCTTC.

This chain connects TRBV5-1 to TRBJ2-2; D unresolved. The CDR3 runs 14 residues. Trimming took 0 bases from V and 6 from J, leaving 9 bases between them. The V gene's germline CDR1 is SGHRS and CDR2 YFSETQ. CDR3 DNA: TGCGCCAGCAGCTTGGAAGGTTGGGCCGGGGAGCTGTTTTTT. It translates to CASSLEGWAGELFF.

The chain uses TRBV7-9 and TRBJ2-3, with D perhaps TRBD1 (5 bases). CDR3 length: 14 amino acids. Germline values: CDR1 SEHNR, CDR2 FQNEAQ (reference sequence). V gave up 1 base and J gave up 6 bases, with 11 bases separating them. The CDR3 bases are TGTGCCAGCAGCTTAGGACAGCTCTTGGATACGCAGTATTTT. This translates into CASSLGQLLDTQYF.

V is TRBV7-2 and J is TRBJ2-7; 12 nucleotides line up with TRBD2. The CDR3 has 15 residues. The germline CDR1 and CDR2 sequences are SGHTA and FQGNSA. After removal of 4 bases from V and 7 bases from J, the junction contained 8 bases not matched to a gene. The CDR3, as DNA: TGTGCCAGCAGCTCCCGACTAGCGGGAGTACCTGAGCAGTACTTC. It yields the protein CASSSRLAGVPEQYF.

The gene calls are TRBV11-1 and TRBJ2-2, with 7 nucleotides matching TRBD1. The CDR3 is made up of 16 amino acids. CDR1 is SGHAT, CDR2 FQDESV, per germline (reference sequence). The V gene end was trimmed by 4 bases and the J gene end by 0 bases; junction bases not matched to a gene: 5. CDR3 in amino acids: CASSSTGTANTGELFF. CDR3 in DNA: TGTGCCAGCAGCTCCACCGGGACAGCGAACACCGGGGAGCTGTTTTTT.

The gene calls are TRBV10-3 and TRBJ2-7; D ambiguous. The CDR3 loop spans 14 amino acids. CDR1 is ENHRY and CDR2 is SYGVKD in the germline V gene. V lost 2 bases to trimming and J lost 6 bases, with 14 bases between them. CDR3 nucleotide sequence: TGTGCCATCAGTGAGGGTACCCTCCTGTCCGAGCAGTACGTC. Its translation is CAISEGTLLSEQYV.

This clone was counted between two and nine times. The chain joins TRBV2 to TRBJ2-1, with D tentatively TRBD2 (6 bases). Germline V gives CDR1 SNHLY, CDR2 FYNNEI. The CDR3 length is 15 residues. V was shortened by 7 bases and J by 0 bases, with 13 bases between the two germline ends. The CDR3: CASKGPGSSYNEQFF. Written as DNA, the CDR3 is TGTGCCAGCAAAGGGCCCGGGAGCTCCTACAATGAGCAGTTCTTC.

The chain combines TRBV2 with TRBJ1-1, with 11 bases that match TRBD1. Germline CDR1 reads SNHLY; CDR2 reads FYNNEI. After removal of 5 bases from V and 5 bases from J, the junction contained 7 bases not matched to a gene. The CDR3 is 15 amino acids. The CDR3 DNA is TGTGCCAGCAGTTGGACAGGGGGCAGCGGGACTGAAGCTTTCTTT. This gives the protein CASSWTGGSGTEAFF.

The chain employs TRBV19 and TRBJ2-2; 10 bases are shared with TRBD1. V dropped 3 bases and J dropped 10; count of bases not matched to a gene: 8. The CDR3 loop spans 15 amino acids. Looked up from germline, CDR1 is LNHDA and CDR2 is SQIVND (reference sequence). The CDR3 DNA follows: TGTGCCAGTAGTATTCGGGACAGGGGAACGTTGGAGCTGTTTTTT. This gives the protein CASSIRDRGTLELFF. Full variable domain (rest looked up from reference TRBV19 and TRBJ2-2): DGGITQSPKYLFRKEGQNVTLSCEQNLNHDAMYWYRQDPGQGLRLIYYSQIVNDFQKGDIAEGYSVSREKKESFPLTVTSAQKNPTAFYLCASSIRDRGTLELFFGEGSRLTVL.